One sample yielded the 23 T cell receptor beta chains listed below, sequenced in a study of cytomegalovirus exposure and HLA in healthy donors. The PCR contained 60 Vbeta and 13 Jbeta primers. Profiled with immunoSEQ multiplex PCR; TCRdb holds only in-frame clones, not every one. The data contain a few hundred thousand clones, more than 65% of them singletons. Material: PBMCs. The receptors shown here come from a woman aged 25 to 39 in good health and CMV-seronegative.

The rearrangement joins TRBV4-2 to TRBJ2-7, with D possibly being TRBD1 (5 bases). The CDR3 spans 13 residues. V lost 1 base and J lost 3, with 7 bases in between. The germline V gene encodes CDR1 LGHNA and CDR2 YNFKEQ. CDR3 in DNA: TGTGCCAGCAGCCAAGCCCAGGGCTACGAGCAGTACTTC. Protein: CASSQAQGYEQYF.

The CDR3 is CATMRDSFSYEQYF. The CDR3 DNA is TGTGCCACCATGCGGGACAGTTTCTCCTACGAGCAGTACTTC. The rearrangement links TRBV19 to TRBJ2-7, with a weak D call TRBD1 (7 bases). Trimming shortened V by 10 bases and J by 0 bases, and 16 bases separated the two germline ends. Germline V gene lookup returns CDR1 LNHDA and CDR2 SQIVND (reference sequence). This CDR3 region has 14 residues.

This clone was picked up a small number of times. J is TRBJ1-2 and V is TRBV11-2; TRBD1 might be the D (6 bases). The germline V gene has CDR1 SGHAT and CDR2 FQNNGV. V lost 0 bases to trimming and J lost 6 bases, with 17 bases between them. The CDR3 runs to 16 residues. In DNA, the CDR3 is TGTGCCAGCAGCTTAGACCGACGTGGGGGCATAAATGGCTACACCTTC. Residues: CASSLDRRGGINGYTF.

J is TRBJ1-2 and V is TRBV25-1, with a tentative D call TRBD1 (5 bases). Trimming removed 4 bases at V and 0 bases at J, with 12 bases between. The germline V gene encodes CDR1 MGHDK and CDR2 SYGVNS. This CDR3 contains 15 residues. CDR3 sequence: CASSGRRGSNYGYTF. The CDR3 DNA reads TGTGCCAGCAGTGGGAGGAGGGGATCTAACTATGGCTACACCTTC.

The CDR3: CASSHRDTNTEAFF. The CDR3 nucleotides are TGTGCCAGCAGCCACCGGGACACGAACACTGAAGCTTTCTTT. V is TRBV14 and J is TRBJ1-1; TRBD1 is a possible D gene (6 bases). Germline V gene lookup returns CDR1 SGHDN and CDR2 FVKESK. This CDR3 contains 14 residues. V was clipped by 3 bases and J by 1 base, with 9 bases between them.

The chain carries TRBV10-1 and TRBJ1-5, with D unclear. The CDR3 sequence is 13 residues long. Germline loops: CDR1 WNHNN, CDR2 SYGVQD (reference sequence). Between the trimmed V and J ends, which lost 4 bases and 3 bases, there was a span of 7 bases. CDR3 in amino acids: CASSGEANQPQHF. Written as DNA, the CDR3 is TGCGCCAGCAGTGGTGAAGCCAATCAGCCCCAGCATTTT.

The chain uses TRBV5-5 and TRBJ2-4; 8 bases map to TRBD1. In germline, CDR1 is SGHKS, CDR2 YYEKEE (reference sequence). V was clipped by 4 bases and J by 2 bases; unmatched bases: 11. The CDR3 loop spans 17 amino acids. CDR3: CASSPYGQGQPKNIQYF. The CDR3 DNA reads as TGTGCCAGCAGCCCCTACGGACAGGGACAGCCCAAAAACATTCAGTACTTC.

This clone was observed a handful of times. The chain employs TRBV6-5 and TRBJ2-4; 7 bases line up with TRBD1. V trimming: 5 bases; J trimming: 7 bases; junction bases outside the gene matches: 11. This CDR3 has 15 residues. The germline gives CDR1 MNHEY, CDR2 SVGAGI. DNA of the CDR3: TGTGCCAGCAGTCCAAGGGGGCTGGGATCTAACATTCAGTACTTC. Protein sequence: CASSPRGLGSNIQYF.

V gene TRBV7-3 combines with J gene TRBJ2-1; D gene unclear. Germline V lookup: CDR1 SGHTA, CDR2 FQGTGA. Trimming stripped 0 bases from V and 10 bases from J, with 13 bases between. This CDR3 region has 14 residues. The CDR3 DNA sequence: TGTGCCAGCAGCTTAACCCCCGGCGGTAAGGAGCAGTTCTTC. Translating gives CASSLTPGGKEQFF.

This clone appeared a single time. V is TRBV7-9 and J is TRBJ2-3; 7 bases agree with TRBD2. V shed 0 bases, J shed 5 bases, and the junction held 2 bases outside the gene matches. The germline gives CDR1 SEHNR, CDR2 FQNEAQ (reference sequence). The CDR3 length is 14 residues. CDR3 residues: CASSLAGGGDTQYF. As DNA, the CDR3 is TGTGCCAGCAGCTTAGCGGGGGGGGGAGATACGCAGTATTTT.

The CDR3 DNA is TGTGCCAGCAGAGGGGTAGCGGGAGGGCCTCACGAGCAGTACTTC. Translated, it gives CASRGVAGGPHEQYF. The rearrangement links TRBV5-8 to TRBJ2-7; 11 nucleotides agree with TRBD2. CDR1 and CDR2 (germline): SGHTS, YDEGEE. Unmatched junction bases numbered 9, after V lost 5 bases and J lost 5 bases. The CDR3 is 15 residues long.

The chain combines TRBV7-9 with TRBJ1-6, with 7 bases identical to TRBD1. V lost 5 bases to trimming and J lost 0 bases; unmatched junction nucleotides: 4. CDR1 SEHNR and CDR2 FQNEAQ come from the germline V gene (reference sequence). The CDR3 has 16 residues. This CDR3 reads CASSPGGGSYNSPLHF. CDR3 in DNA: TGTGCCAGCAGCCCAGGGGGAGGCTCCTATAATTCACCCCTCCACTTT.

The gene calls are TRBV13 and TRBJ2-1, with TRBD2 matching over 7 bases. Germline V gene sequence: CDR1 PRHDT, CDR2 FYEKMQ (reference sequence). Losses at the gene ends were 1 base for V and 5 bases for J; bases not matched to a gene: 5. The CDR3 has 15 amino acids. In nucleotides, the CDR3 is TGTGCCAGCAGCTTAGTGGCTAGCGGTAACAATGAGCAGTTCTTC. Translated: CASSLVASGNNEQFF.

CDR3 residues: CASSLAGNGGYTF. DNA for the CDR3: TGTGCCAGCAGCTTAGCAGGGAACGGTGGCTACACCTTC. This chain connects TRBV11-2 to TRBJ1-2; TRBD1 is a possible D gene (5 bases). The CDR3 is 13 amino acids. The ends were cut back, 1 base at V and 7 bases at J, with 10 bases in the middle. Germline assignment: CDR1 SGHAT and CDR2 FQNNGV.

Only one count was recorded for this clone. The chain employs TRBV27 and TRBJ2-1, with a possible D match to TRBD1 (5 bases). Germline V CDR1 and CDR2: MNHEY, SMNVEV (reference sequence). The V and J ends lost 6 bases and 2 bases respectively, with 11 bases between them. The CDR3 extends over 14 amino acids. The CDR3 DNA follows: TGTGCCAGCAGCCTGGGGCCCCCCTACAATGAGCAGTTCTTC. Translating gives CASSLGPPYNEQFF.

The chain uses TRBV6-1 and TRBJ2-1, with D perhaps matching TRBD1 (6 bases). V was clipped by 0 bases and J by 8 bases, with 11 bases between them. The CDR3 contains 14 residues. The germline V gene has CDR1 MNHNS and CDR2 SASEGT. The CDR3 loop reads CASSEAQGPHEQFF. In DNA form, the CDR3 reads TGTGCCAGCAGTGAAGCCCAGGGGCCCCATGAGCAGTTCTTC.

The V gene is TRBV11-2, the J gene TRBJ2-3, with 15 nucleotides matching TRBD2. With V trimmed by 4 bases and J by 4 bases, 9 bases remained unmatched. The CDR3 totals 18 residues. Germline CDR1 SGHAT, CDR2 FQNNGV. CDR3: CASSSPGLAGGIADTQYF. For the CDR3, the DNA is TGTGCCAGCAGCTCACCGGGACTAGCGGGAGGTATAGCAGATACGCAGTATTTT.

A few counts support this clone. This sequence joins TRBV10-1 and TRBJ1-1; D not resolved. Germline assignment: CDR1 WNHNN and CDR2 SYGVQD (reference sequence). The CDR3 spans 13 residues. Trimming took off 3 bases at V and 7 bases at J, with 12 bases between the two ends. Written as DNA, the CDR3 is TGCGCCAGCAGTGACCGGGAGCAAGATGAAGCTTTCTTT. It encodes CASSDREQDEAFF.

The chain employs TRBV5-1 and TRBJ2-7, with D possibly TRBD1 on 6 matching bases. Germline CDR1 and CDR2: SGHRS and YFSETQ. The CDR3 has 15 amino acids. V was trimmed by 1 base and J by 2 bases, leaving 13 bases between them. The CDR3 protein is CASSLSAGETYEQYF. The CDR3, as DNA: TGCGCCAGCAGCTTGTCGGCAGGGGAGACCTACGAGCAGTACTTC.

The chain carries TRBV9 and TRBJ2-2, with D possibly TRBD1 on 5 matching bases. The CDR3 sequence is 16 residues long. Germline CDR1 and CDR2: SGDLS and YYNGEE. The V end lost 0 bases, the J end lost 0 bases, and 9 bases lay between the germline ends. CDR3 residues: CASSVAQGANTGELFF. CDR3 nucleotide sequence: TGTGCCAGCAGCGTAGCGCAGGGTGCGAACACCGGGGAGCTGTTTTTT.

V usage is TRBV5-1 and J usage is TRBJ2-1; 8 bases are shared with TRBD2. The CDR3 length is 17 residues. Germline lookup yields CDR1 SGHRS and CDR2 YFSETQ. The V gene end was trimmed by 0 bases and the J gene end by 1 base; junction bases not matched to a gene: 6. CDR3: CASSLGVGGGSYNEQFF. The CDR3 DNA follows: TGCGCCAGCAGCTTGGGGGTTGGCGGGGGGTCCTACAATGAGCAGTTCTTC.

J is TRBJ2-7 and V is TRBV4-2; D is perhaps TRBD2 (6 bases). V lost 5 bases, J lost 4 bases, and 12 bases lay in between. The CDR3 covers 13 residues. The V gene's germline CDR1 is LGHNA and CDR2 YNFKEQ. DNA for the CDR3: TGTGCCAGCAGCTCGTCGGACTATTACGAGCAGTACTTC. Translated, it gives CASSSSDYYEQYF.

The table lists this clone with a count of one. One junction end does not reproduce the germline sequence, and a read error may be involved. The chain is built from TRBV7-9 and TRBJ1-1; tentatively, D is TRBD1 (6 bases). This CDR3 comprises 15 residues. Per the germline V gene, CDR1 is SEHNR and CDR2 is FQNEAQ (reference sequence). CDR3 nucleotides: TGTTCCAGCAGCTTAGACCAGGGGTTGAACACTGAAGCTTTCTTT. This codes for CSSSLDQGLNTEAFF. The whole variable domain, filled in from reference TRBV7-9 and TRBJ1-1, reads DTGVSQNPRHKITKRGQNVTFRCDPISEHNRLYWYRQTLGQGPEFLTYFQNEAQLEKSRLLSDRFSAERPKGSFSTLEIQRTEQGDSAMYLCSSSLDQGLNTEAFFGQGTRLTVV.